This TCR beta chain originates from a study of CD8 T cells in ankylosing spondylitis. Study conclusions and caveats: Disease-linked clones proved CD8+ and comparatively uncommon in peripheral blood. Reported data indicate significant enrichment of disease-linked clones within matched ankylosing spondylitis synovial fluid. Previously reported in reactive arthritis synovial fluid and blood were some of the motif variants. About 8 highly homologous variants made up a TCR beta motif, and this motif appeared characteristic of ankylosing spondylitis blood.

The CDR3 covers 13 residues. The J segment lost 5 bases and the V segment lost 5 bases, leaving 5 bases of the junction unmatched. Germline CDR1 SGHRS, CDR2 YFSETQ. A word on this clonotype: Its cognate antigen is unknown.

Quantitative 5'-RACE with molecular barcodes was used to make the TCR beta libraries. TCRdb processed the 5' RACE reads anew with MiXCR; each CDR3 protein has one entry. The data hold hundreds of thousands of distinct CDR3 sequences, with roughly 26% observed a single time. The sample taken for sequencing was blood, either unsorted or a sorted T cell fraction (not recorded which). The chain carries TRBV5-1 and TRBJ1-1, with TRBD1 matching 8 bases. The sequence came from a male donor with ankylosing spondylitis. The DNA for the CDR3 is TGCGCCAGCAGTTTCGGGGACAGGACTGAAGCTTTCTTT. It codes for CASSFGDRTEAFF.